The 4 T cell receptor beta chains below were found in one sample sequenced in a study of OX40 agonist ivuxolimab in advanced cancers. Using immunoSEQ multiplex PCR, the repertoire was profiled, and TCRdb retains in-frame clones only, with some absent. This repertoire shows around 31,000 clones, 81% found once; its top ten account for about 20%. Sequenced here: CD4+ or CD8+ T cells sorted from blood, sampled in a trial of the OX40 agonist ivuxolimab. These receptors originate from an adult with an advanced solid tumor such as melanoma, head and neck, liver or kidney cancer.

This chain connects TRBV29-1 to TRBJ2-3; the match to TRBD1 covers 10 bases. Trimming took 6 bases from V and 3 from J; bases not matched to a gene: 3. The CDR3 is made up of 13 amino acids. Germline CDR1 SQVTM, CDR2 ANQGSEA. Here the CDR3 reads CSVTGGVTDTQYF. CDR3 in DNA: TGCAGCGTGACAGGGGGCGTAACAGATACGCAGTATTTT.

This clone was detected only a few times. The J gene is TRBJ1-1, the V gene TRBV20-1; D is unclear. Per germline, CDR1 DFQATT and CDR2 SNEGSKA (reference sequence). The V end was cut by 7 bases, the J end by 3 bases, with 9 bases between. CDR3 size: 11 residues. The CDR3: CSVQLDTEAFF. The CDR3 nucleotides read TGCAGTGTTCAACTCGACACTGAAGCTTTCTTT.

This clone was seen once. The V gene is TRBV13, the J gene TRBJ1-6, with no clear D. The CDR3 spans 16 residues. CDR1 is PRHDT, CDR2 FYEKMQ, per germline (reference sequence). V lost 2 bases and J lost 0, with 8 bases in between. DNA for the CDR3: TGTGCCAGCAGCTTATCCAAGGCCTCCTATAATTCACCCCTCCACTTT. Its translation is CASSLSKASYNSPLHF.

The chain uses TRBV19 and TRBJ1-5; 8 nucleotides match TRBD1. The germline gives CDR1 LNHDA, CDR2 SQIVND (reference sequence). Trimming removed 7 bases from V and 0 bases from J; junction bases left unmatched: 17. The CDR3 loop spans 19 amino acids. The CDR3 loop reads CASKGTRAGGPYSNQPQHF. CDR3 coding DNA: TGTGCCAGTAAGGGAACTCGGGCAGGGGGCCCCTATAGCAATCAGCCCCAGCATTTT.